This paragraph reports one T cell receptor (beta chain). As yet, its antigen is unknown. This specimen comes from a study of regulatory T cells. Study-level findings and limits: Hydrophobic residues at CDR3 positions 6 and 7 were enriched in conventional CD4+ T cells of CD3G-deficient patients. Regulatory T cells showed the strongest V-J pair restriction and V/J gene skewing among patient repertoires.

Trimming removed 1 base from V and 8 bases from J, with 20 bases in between. CDR1 is LGHNA, CDR2 YSLEER, per germline. This CDR3 region has 17 residues. All CD3G-deficient patients showed autoimmunity, more severe in two. Regulatory (CD25-high CD127-low) and conventional (CD25-low CD127-high) CD4+ T cells were sorted separately. The PCR used 52 TRBV and 13 TRBJ primers. The protocol was immunoSEQ multiplex PCR, while the TCRdb copy is restricted to in-frame clones and leaves out a portion. The data hold more than 15,000 clones, with approximately 82% observed a single time. The sequence was collected from a person aged 25 to 45 with CD3G deficiency. The sample consisted of conventional CD4+ T cells sorted from blood. The rearrangement joins TRBV4-3 to TRBJ2-2, with TRBD2 as a possible D gene (8 bases). In DNA form, the CDR3 reads TGCGCCAGCAGCCAAGGGACGGGAGGGGGCATTCGTGGGGAGCTGTTTTTT. Its translation is CASSQGTGGGIRGELFF.